A single sample gave rise to the 10 T cell receptor beta chains below, sequenced in a study of blood T cells in healthy people across ages. Sample-barcoded 5' priming and a J-beta primer mix drove a second PCR of roughly 6 to 12 cycles. TCRdb re-called the 5' RACE reads with MiXCR, one entry per CDR3 protein. Of hundreds of thousands of distinct CDR3 sequences in the sample, 25% to 35% are singletons; the top ten hold 15% to 20%. Sequenced sample: blood. Receptors originate from a woman of 80 years or more in good health.

V gene TRBV20-1 combines with J gene TRBJ2-5; 14 bases match TRBD2. Germline V lookup: CDR1 DFQATT, CDR2 SNEGSKA (reference sequence). The CDR3 runs to 17 residues. V shed 0 bases, J shed 5 bases, and the junction held 8 bases outside the gene matches. Written as DNA, the CDR3 is TGCAGTGCTAGAGACCCCGGGACTAGCGGGGGCCGGGAGACCCAGTACTTC. Protein: CSARDPGTSGGRETQYF.

This clonotype was counted only a few times. This chain connects TRBV20-1 to TRBJ2-3; D is possibly TRBD2 (5 bases). The germline V and J ends were trimmed by 0 bases and 0 bases, with 13 bases remaining between them. Germline values: CDR1 DFQATT, CDR2 SNEGSKA (reference sequence). The CDR3 has 16 amino acids. This CDR3 reads CSARDADPGSTDTQYF. The CDR3 DNA reads TGCAGTGCTAGAGATGCAGACCCGGGGAGCACAGATACGCAGTATTTT.

In its sample, this clonotype was seen many times. This chain joins TRBV27 and TRBJ2-1; D is undetermined. This CDR3 spans 17 amino acids. CDR1 MNHEY and CDR2 SMNVEV come from the germline V gene (reference sequence). V was shortened by 0 bases and J by 2 bases, with 14 bases between the two germline ends. The CDR3 coding sequence is TGTGCCAGCAGTTTATCCCCCCGCCTAGAACCCTACAATGAGCAGTTCTTC. Amino acids: CASSLSPRLEPYNEQFF.

This clonotype showed up just a few times. This may arise from a read error, as a much more abundant clone is one base away. The V call is TRBV3-1, the J call TRBJ1-2; weak D call: TRBD1 (6 bases). V was cut by 5 bases and J by 8 bases, with 18 bases left in between. The CDR3 is 14 amino acids. The germline CDR1 and CDR2 sequences are LGHDT and YNNKEL (reference sequence). The CDR3 DNA reads TGTGCCAGCAGCACGCGGGACACCGGGTGGGGCTACACCTTC. Translation gives CASSTRDTGWGYTF.

Of note for this clonotype: With a much larger clone just one base away, this may be a read error. The V call is TRBV20-1, the J call TRBJ2-7; TRBD2 matches at 7 bases. There are 14 residues in the CDR3. Losses at the gene ends were 4 bases for V and 7 bases for J; bases not matched to a gene: 13. Germline CDR1 and CDR2: DFQATT and SNEGSKA (reference sequence). CDR3 nucleotides: TGCAGTGCTACGCCAGGGACTATAAACAATGAGCAGTACTTC. This codes for CSATPGTINNEQYF.

This clonotype turned up a few times. The chain is built from TRBV21-1 and TRBJ1-2; TRBD1 is taken as the D call from the table, unchecked against the DNA. TRBV21-1 is a documented pseudogene. The CDR3 is made up of 14 amino acids. The CDR3 spells CASSTPRGNYGYTF. The CDR3 coding sequence is TGTGCCAGCAGCACCCCTAGGGGGAACTATGGCTACACCTTC.

This clonotype appeared many times. The rearrangement joins TRBV5-6 to TRBJ2-5; TRBD1 is a possible D gene (7 bases). Per germline, CDR1 SGHDT and CDR2 YYEEEE. There are 13 residues in the CDR3. V gave up 5 bases and J gave up 5 bases, with 13 bases separating them. In DNA form, the CDR3 reads TGTGCCAGCAGGCAGGGGGGCCTTGAGACCCAGTACTTC. As protein: CASRQGGLETQYF.

The J gene is TRBJ1-2, the V gene TRBV7-2; 8 bases agree with TRBD1. In germline, CDR1 is SGHTA, CDR2 FQGNSA. The J segment lost 7 bases and the V segment lost 5 bases, leaving 12 bases of the junction unmatched. The CDR3 loop spans 15 amino acids. CDR3 sequence (DNA): TGTGCCAGCAGCCCGCAAACGGCCGGGACAGGTGGCTACACCTTC. Its protein is CASSPQTAGTGGYTF.

About this clonotype: Relative to the germline gene, one junction end is altered; a read error may explain this. The chain joins TRBV3-1 to TRBJ2-1, with D tentatively TRBD1 or TRBD2 (6 bases each). CDR3 length: 13 amino acids. In germline, CDR1 is LGHDT, CDR2 YNNKEL (reference sequence). CDR3 bases: TGTGCCAGCGGCCAAGGGGGGCACAATGAGCAGTTCTTC. Translated, it gives CASGQGGHNEQFF.

In this sample, this clonotype turned up a few times. The V gene is TRBV9, the J gene TRBJ1-4; D ambiguous. Per germline, CDR1 SGDLS and CDR2 YYNGEE. The CDR3 loop spans 15 amino acids. V lost 2 bases and J 0 bases, leaving 8 bases between the germline ends. As DNA, the CDR3 is TGTGCCAGCAGCGTTGGCACCTCAACTAATGAAAAACTGTTTTTT. Its protein product is CASSVGTSTNEKLFF.